Shown below are 5 T cell receptor beta chains from a single sample sequenced in a study of post-analysis software for immune sequencing data. The TCR beta cDNA libraries carried unique molecular identifiers. Via MiXCR, TCRdb re-called the PCR reads, giving one row per CDR3 protein. The sample lists about 170,000 distinct CDR3 sequences, roughly 30% occurring once. For these TCRs, the target antigens are not known. Study observations and caveats: Several TRBV segments occurring more often in patients than controls included TRBV5-6, TRBV5-1 and TRBV20-1.

The sequencing input was blood. Receptors were obtained from a girl aged 10-17 years with multiple sclerosis.

This clonotype showed up many times. This chain joins TRBV4-1 and TRBJ1-4; 8 bases fit TRBD1. The CDR3 sequence is 15 residues long. The V segment lost 2 bases and the J segment 4 bases; nucleotides outside the gene matches: 3. Germline V gene sequence: CDR1 MGHRA, CDR2 YSYEKL. The CDR3 DNA reads TGCGCCAGCAGCCAACCGGGACAGGTTAATGAAAAACTGTTTTTT. It encodes CASSQPGQVNEKLFF.

This clonotype came up many times. The genes are TRBV27 and TRBJ2-7; a possible D gene is TRBD1 (6 bases). The ends were cut back, 8 bases at V and 2 bases at J, with 10 bases in the middle. CDR3 length: 12 amino acids. From germline, CDR1 is MNHEY and CDR2 SMNVEV (reference sequence). The CDR3 loop reads CASGDTPYEQYF. In DNA, the CDR3 is TGTGCCAGCGGGGACACCCCCTACGAGCAGTACTTC.

The V and J genes are TRBV12-3 or TRBV12-4 and TRBJ2-1; 10 nucleotides match TRBD2. The CDR3 spans 15 residues. V shed 4 bases, J shed 7 bases, and the junction held 7 bases outside the gene matches. The CDR3 coding sequence is TGTGCCAGCAGTTCATTAGCGGGAGGCGTAAATGAGCAGTTCTTC. As protein: CASSSLAGGVNEQFF.

V is TRBV12-3 or TRBV12-4 and J is TRBJ1-5; D is ambiguous. V lost 6 bases and J 2 bases, leaving 14 bases between the germline ends. This CDR3 contains 15 residues. The CDR3 bases are TGTGCCAGCAGGGAAGCCTATGGTGGCAATCAGCCCCAGCATTTT. It encodes CASREAYGGNQPQHF.

This clonotype occurred many times. The chain joins TRBV5-6 to TRBJ1-2, with D maybe TRBD1 (6 bases). V lost 7 bases, J lost 4 bases, and 11 bases lay in between. This CDR3 spans 12 amino acids. Per the germline V gene, CDR1 is SGHDT and CDR2 is YYEEEE. The CDR3 reads CASQGRTYGYTF. The CDR3 DNA follows: TGTGCCAGCCAGGGGCGGACCTATGGCTACACCTTC.